A single sample is the source of the 21 T cell receptor beta chains below, sequenced in a study of control samples from healthy donors and cancer patients. Sequenced by immunoSEQ multiplex PCR; TCRdb stores in-frame clones only, minus some. The table includes around 180,000 clones, about 91% detected once. The sequencing sample was made of blood. The source is a woman aged 40 to 55 in good health.

This chain links TRBV18 with TRBJ2-2, with 9 bases fitting TRBD1. V lost 2 bases, J lost 4 bases, and 8 bases stayed unmatched. This CDR3 spans 17 amino acids. Germline assignment: CDR1 KGHSH and CDR2 LQKENI. The CDR3 DNA is TGTGCCAGCTCACCAATCCTTCGACAGGGGGGCACCGGGGAGCTGTTTTTT. Translated, it gives CASSPILRQGGTGELFF.

The gene calls are TRBV6-7 and TRBJ1-5; TRBD1 is a possible D gene (5 bases). TRBV6-7 has ORF status, its function being uncertain. Trimming took 6 bases from V and 1 from J, leaving 10 bases between them. This CDR3 spans 14 amino acids. The CDR3 nucleotides read TGTGCCAGCAGATTTACAGGCAGCAATCAGCCCCAGCATTTT. Translated: CASRFTGSNQPQHF.

The V and J genes are TRBV10-2 and TRBJ1-2; D is unresolved. The CDR3 loop spans 14 amino acids. The germline V gene encodes CDR1 WSHSY and CDR2 SAAADI. The V gene lost 2 bases and the J gene lost 8 bases, with 15 bases spanning the gap. The DNA of the CDR3 is TGCGCCAGCAGTGAGGGCCCAGAAACGCGGGGCTACACCTTC. Translating it yields CASSEGPETRGYTF.

The chain has TRBV19 and TRBJ1-5; D remains ambiguous. The CDR3 extends over 14 amino acids. CDR1 LNHDA and CDR2 SQIVND come from the germline V gene (reference sequence). In DNA form, the CDR3 reads TGTGCTTCTCGGGTATGGGATAGCAATCAGCCCCAGCATTTT. This codes for CASRVWDSNQPQHF.

This chain uses TRBV19 with TRBJ1-2, with a weak D call TRBD1 (5 bases). The CDR3 has 14 amino acids. Trimming left V 3 bases short and J 4 bases short, with 12 bases between. Germline-derived CDR1 and CDR2 are LNHDA and SQIVND (reference sequence). The CDR3 region is CASSIVGGSYGYTF. CDR3 nucleotide sequence: TGTGCCAGTAGTATTGTGGGGGGGAGCTATGGCTACACCTTC.

The chain links TRBV7-9 to TRBJ1-6; D is undetermined. Germline assignment: CDR1 SEHNR and CDR2 FQNEAQ (reference sequence). The V and J ends lost 5 bases and 8 bases respectively, with 10 bases between them. This CDR3 has 13 residues. DNA for the CDR3: TGTGCCAGCAGCCCCCCAGCGGATTCACCCCTCCACTTT. This codes for CASSPPADSPLHF.

The chain carries TRBV2 and TRBJ2-7, with unresolved D. This CDR3 is built from 11 residues. The V gene lost 6 bases and the J gene lost 7 bases, with 10 bases spanning the gap. CDR1 and CDR2 (germline): SNHLY, FYNNEI. CDR3 sequence (DNA): TGTGCCAGCAGGGACCTCACGGAGCAGTACTTC. Translating it yields CASRDLTEQYF.

The rearrangement uses TRBV3-1 (or the pseudogene TRBV3-2) and TRBJ1-5, with 9 bases identical to TRBD1. CDR1 and CDR2 from the germline V gene are LGHDT and YNNKEL (reference sequence). The CDR3 has 14 amino acids. Trimming took 3 bases from V and 9 from J; bases not matched to a gene: 6. The CDR3 sequence is CASSQGQGLGPQHF. CDR3 DNA: TGTGCCAGCAGCCAGGGACAGGGCCTTGGGCCCCAGCATTTT.

V is TRBV14 and J is TRBJ2-3; TRBD2 matches 7 bases. The CDR3 is 16 amino acids. The V gene's germline CDR1 is SGHDN and CDR2 FVKESK. Trimming took 3 bases from V and 6 from J; bases not matched to a gene: 12. CDR3 region: CASSHSYGGGTDTQYF. DNA of the CDR3: TGTGCCAGCAGCCACTCTTACGGGGGAGGGACGGATACGCAGTATTTT. Combining the CDR3 with reference TRBV14 and TRBJ2-3 gives the whole variable domain EAGVTQFPSHSVIEKGQTVTLRCDPISGHDNLYWYRRVMGKEIKFLLHFVKESKQDESGMPNNRFLAERTGGTYSTLKVQPAELEDSGVYFCASSHSYGGGTDTQYFGPGTRLTVL.

This rearrangement joins TRBV9 to TRBJ2-6; D might be TRBD1 (5 bases). Germline V CDR1 and CDR2: SGDLS, YYNGEE. Trimming left V 6 bases short and J 2 bases short, with 18 bases between. The CDR3 runs to 17 residues. CDR3 nucleotide sequence: TGTGCCAGCAACAACAGACAGACTCCCCCTGGGGCCAACGTCCTGACTTTC. Encoded protein: CASNNRQTPPGANVLTF.

The CDR3 nucleotides read TGTGCCACTCAGGTGAGCCTTGGAGAAAAACTGTTTTTT. Translating it yields CATQVSLGEKLFF. The chain combines TRBV10-3 with TRBJ1-4; D not certain. Between the trimmed V and J ends, which lost 10 bases and 8 bases, there was a span of 17 bases. From germline, CDR1 is ENHRY and CDR2 SYGVKD. This CDR3 has 13 residues.

The CDR3 DNA reads TGTGCCAGCTCGGGCGGGACGCGGGCGAGCAAGGGTGGAAAACTGTTTTTT. This gives the protein CASSGGTRASKGGKLFF. This chain joins TRBV2 and TRBJ1-4; a possible D gene is TRBD1 (5 bases). CDR3 length equals 17 residues. The V end lost 8 bases, the J end lost 10 bases, and 29 bases lay between the germline ends. CDR1 and CDR2 (germline): SNHLY, FYNNEI.

This clone appeared a few times. This rearrangement joins TRBV21-1 to TRBJ1-2; TRBD1, the D gene given by the table, was not confirmed from the DNA. TRBV21-1 is a known pseudogene. There are 15 residues in the CDR3. Here the CDR3 DNA reads TGTGCCACCCAAATTACCGACAGGGGGCGTTATGGCTACACCTTC. Its protein is CATQITDRGRYGYTF.

The chain employs TRBV27 and TRBJ1-2, with 7 bases matching TRBD1. The germline V gene encodes CDR1 MNHEY and CDR2 SMNVEV (reference sequence). The CDR3 loop spans 13 amino acids. J lost 4 bases, V lost 10 bases, and 9 bases had no gene match. The chain's CDR3 is CATGAGQSYGYTF. CDR3 bases: TGTGCCACTGGGGCGGGACAGAGCTATGGCTACACCTTC.

The chain recombines TRBV6-2 or TRBV6-3 with TRBJ1-1; the D gene is possibly TRBD1 (5 bases). Trimming left V 0 bases short and J 8 bases short, with 28 bases between. The CDR3 loop spans 19 amino acids. Per germline, CDR1 MNHEY and CDR2 SVGEGT. The chain's CDR3 is CASSYSQYRTLFGGREAFF. The CDR3 bases are TGTGCCAGCAGTTACTCGCAATATAGGACCTTATTCGGGGGTCGGGAAGCTTTCTTT.

The V call is TRBV12-3 or TRBV12-4, the J call TRBJ2-2; D uncertain. The CDR3 has 13 residues. V lost 6 bases and J lost 2, with 7 bases in between. CDR3 sequence: CASRSYNTGELFF. CDR3 sequence (DNA): TGTGCCAGCAGGTCCTATAACACCGGGGAGCTGTTTTTT.

The rearrangement links TRBV12-5 to TRBJ2-7, with 7 bases identical to TRBD2. This CDR3 is 16 amino acids long. J lost 2 bases, V lost 0 bases, and 7 bases had no gene match. CDR1 is LGHNT and CDR2 is FRNRAP in the germline V gene. Here the CDR3 reads CASGLVRGGSTYEQYF. The CDR3 coding sequence is TGTGCTAGTGGTTTGGTACGCGGGGGTTCAACCTACGAGCAGTACTTC.

The rearrangement links TRBV6-1 to TRBJ2-6; D unresolved. V was pared by 0 bases and J by 2 bases, with 20 bases between. CDR3 size: 20 residues. CDR1 is MNHNS, CDR2 SASEGT, per germline. In DNA form, the CDR3 reads TGTGCCAGCAGTGAAGCGCCAAAATGGGGTAACCGGCCTGGGGCCAACGTCCTGACTTTC. Translating gives CASSEAPKWGNRPGANVLTF.

This clone was counted a few times. V and J are TRBV2 and TRBJ1-2, with TRBD1 as a possible D gene (6 bases). Germline-derived CDR1 and CDR2 are SNHLY and FYNNEI. Trimming left V 5 bases short and J 4 bases short, with 23 bases between. The CDR3 is 17 amino acids. The CDR3: CASSRTGTPDERYGYTF. DNA for the CDR3: TGTGCCAGCAGTCGAACCGGGACACCCGACGAGCGCTATGGCTACACCTTC.

The chain employs TRBV10-1 and TRBJ2-7, with D perhaps being TRBD1 or TRBD2 (5 bases each). Germline-derived CDR1 and CDR2 are WNHNN and SYGVQD (reference sequence). V shed 2 bases and J shed 5 bases, with 10 bases lying between them. The CDR3 totals 13 residues. CDR3 in amino acids: CASSEQVGDEQYF. The CDR3 region has the DNA TGCGCCAGCAGTGAGCAGGTGGGGGACGAGCAGTACTTC.

This rearrangement joins TRBV15 to TRBJ2-5; 8 nucleotides agree with TRBD1. Germline V CDR1 and CDR2: LNHNV, YYDKDF (reference sequence). The CDR3 extends over 15 amino acids. The ends lost 2 bases at V and 4 bases at J; junction bases unmatched: 6. CDR3 protein: CATSRKTGALETQYF. CDR3 sequence (DNA): TGTGCCACCAGCAGAAAGACAGGGGCCCTAGAGACCCAGTACTTC.